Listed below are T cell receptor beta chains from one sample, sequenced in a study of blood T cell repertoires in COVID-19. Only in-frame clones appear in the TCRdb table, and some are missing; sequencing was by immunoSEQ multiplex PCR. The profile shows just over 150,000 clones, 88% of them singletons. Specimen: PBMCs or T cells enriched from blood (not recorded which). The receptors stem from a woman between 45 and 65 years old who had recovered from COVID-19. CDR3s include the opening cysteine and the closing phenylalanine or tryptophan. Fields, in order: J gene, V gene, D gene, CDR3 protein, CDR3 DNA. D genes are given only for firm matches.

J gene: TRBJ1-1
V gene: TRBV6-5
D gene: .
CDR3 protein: CASKPLREVNTEAFF
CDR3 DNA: TGTGCCAGCAAACCTCTCAGGGAGGTGAACACTGAAGCTTTCTTT

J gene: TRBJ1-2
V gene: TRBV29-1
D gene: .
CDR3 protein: CSVLKTGGRGGYTF
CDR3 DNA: TGCAGCGTTCTAAAGACGGGGGGGCGAGGTGGCTACACCTTC

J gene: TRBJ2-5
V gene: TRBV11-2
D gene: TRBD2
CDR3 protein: CASSARGGGEETQYF
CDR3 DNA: TGTGCCAGCTCAGCGAGGGGCGGGGGGGAAGAGACCCAGTACTTC

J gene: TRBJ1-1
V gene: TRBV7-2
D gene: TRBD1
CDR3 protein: CASSPTGALHTEAFF
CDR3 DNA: TGTGCCAGCAGTCCAACAGGGGCATTGCACACTGAAGCTTTCTTT

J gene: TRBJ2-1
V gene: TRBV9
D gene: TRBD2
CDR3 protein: CASSLGLAGAPYNEQFF
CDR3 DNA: TGTGCCAGCAGCCTCGGACTAGCGGGGGCCCCCTACAATGAGCAGTTCTTC

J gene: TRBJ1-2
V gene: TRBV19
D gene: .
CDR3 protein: CASSIDRDYGYTF
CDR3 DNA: TGTGCCAGTAGTATAGACAGGGACTATGGCTACACCTTC

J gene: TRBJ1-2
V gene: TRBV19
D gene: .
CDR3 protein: CASSLEGDPLEGYTF
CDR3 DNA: TGTGCCTCCTCGTTGGAGGGAGACCCTCTGGAGGGCTACACCTTC

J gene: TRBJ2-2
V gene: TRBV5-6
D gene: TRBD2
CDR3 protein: CASSWVGLAGATGELFF
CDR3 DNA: TGTGCCAGCAGCTGGGTTGGACTAGCGGGGGCCACCGGGGAGCTGTTTTTT

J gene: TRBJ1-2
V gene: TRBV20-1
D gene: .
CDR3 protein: CSASPDRWNGYTF
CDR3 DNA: TGCAGTGCTAGTCCTGACAGGTGGAATGGCTACACCTTC

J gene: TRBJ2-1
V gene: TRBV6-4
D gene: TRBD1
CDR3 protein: CASSLEGQGYNEQFF
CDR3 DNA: TGTGCCAGCTCTTTAGAGGGACAGGGGTACAATGAGCAGTTCTTC

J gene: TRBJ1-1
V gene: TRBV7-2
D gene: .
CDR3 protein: CASTRGTEAFF
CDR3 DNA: TGTGCCAGCACTCGGGGCACTGAAGCTTTCTTT

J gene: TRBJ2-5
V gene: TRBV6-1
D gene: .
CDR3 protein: CASSEARRATETQYF
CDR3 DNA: TGTGCCAGCAGTGAAGCGCGGCGGGCCACAGAGACCCAGTACTTC

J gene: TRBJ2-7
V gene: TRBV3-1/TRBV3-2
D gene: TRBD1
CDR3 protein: CASSQGWLGQGGDEQYF
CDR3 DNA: TGTGCCAGCAGCCAAGGGTGGTTGGGACAGGGTGGCGACGAGCAGTACTTC

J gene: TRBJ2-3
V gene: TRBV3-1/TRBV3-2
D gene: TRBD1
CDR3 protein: CASSQGGTGYLGTDTQYF
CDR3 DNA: TGTGCCAGCAGCCAAGGGGGGACAGGGTATTTGGGCACAGATACGCAGTATTTT

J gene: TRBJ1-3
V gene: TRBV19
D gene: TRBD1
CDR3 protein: CASSPRDRGLPSGNTIYF
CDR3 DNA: TGTGCCAGTAGTCCCCGGGACAGGGGGCTCCCCTCTGGAAACACCATATATTTT

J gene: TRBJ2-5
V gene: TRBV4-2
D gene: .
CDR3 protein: CASSQDLGLGVRETQYF
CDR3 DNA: TGTGCCAGCAGCCAAGATCTAGGCCTAGGGGTAAGGGAGACCCAGTACTTC

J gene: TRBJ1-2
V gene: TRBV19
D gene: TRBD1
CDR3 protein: CASSIGDRVNGYTF
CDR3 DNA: TGTGCCAGTAGTATAGGGGACAGGGTAAATGGCTACACCTTC

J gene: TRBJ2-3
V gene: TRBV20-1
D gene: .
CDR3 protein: CSASALSSTDTQYF
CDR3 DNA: TGCAGTGCTAGTGCCCTGTCTAGCACAGATACGCAGTATTTT

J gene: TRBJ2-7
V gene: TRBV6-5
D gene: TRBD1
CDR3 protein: CASSDRDRAYEQYF
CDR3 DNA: TGTGCCAGCAGCGACCGGGACAGGGCCTACGAGCAGTACTTC

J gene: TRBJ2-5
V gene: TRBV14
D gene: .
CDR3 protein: CASSPSARSGQETQYF
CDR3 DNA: TGTGCCAGCAGCCCCTCGGCCCGTAGCGGCCAAGAGACCCAGTACTTC